The source of this TCR beta chain is a study of blood T cell repertoires in COVID-19. In the study's own analysis: By means of reference gene primer amplification, nucleated cell counts were estimated. The table came from immunoSEQ multiplex PCR; TCRdb's copy has only in-frame clones and leaves some out. Clone size and the V and J calls come from that table; the DNA yielded D and trimming. The sample consists of approximately 240,000 clones, approximately 80% of them appearing once. The sample comprised peripheral blood. The origin of this receptor is a woman between 40 and 55 years old with active or convalescent COVID-19.

The chain's CDR3 is CASSQKGLNPGANEKLFF. CDR3 DNA: TGCGCCAGCAGTCAAAAGGGCCTAAACCCAGGGGCTAATGAAAAACTGTTTTTT. This chain uses TRBV23-1 with TRBJ1-4, with TRBD1 as a possible D gene (6 bases). TRBV23-1 is an ORF for which the function is uncertain. The CDR3 runs 18 residues. V was shortened by 2 bases and J by 3 bases, with 19 bases between the two germline ends.